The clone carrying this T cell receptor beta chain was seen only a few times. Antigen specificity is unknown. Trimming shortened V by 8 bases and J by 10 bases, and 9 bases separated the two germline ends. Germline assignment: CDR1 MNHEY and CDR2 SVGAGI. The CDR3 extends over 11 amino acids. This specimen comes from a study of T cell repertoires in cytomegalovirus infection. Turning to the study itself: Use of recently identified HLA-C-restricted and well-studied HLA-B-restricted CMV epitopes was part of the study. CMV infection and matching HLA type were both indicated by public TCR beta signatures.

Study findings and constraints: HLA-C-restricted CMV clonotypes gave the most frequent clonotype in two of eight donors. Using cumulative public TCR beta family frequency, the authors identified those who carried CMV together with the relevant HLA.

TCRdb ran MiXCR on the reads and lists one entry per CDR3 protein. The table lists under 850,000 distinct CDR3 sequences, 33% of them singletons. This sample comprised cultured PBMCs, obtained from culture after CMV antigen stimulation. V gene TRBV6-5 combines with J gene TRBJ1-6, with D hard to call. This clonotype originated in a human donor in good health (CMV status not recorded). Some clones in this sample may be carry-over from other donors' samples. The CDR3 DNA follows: TGTGCCAGCGGGAGAAGCTCACCCCTCCACTTT. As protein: CASGRSSPLHF.